This is a list of T cell receptor beta chains from one sample in a study of shared clonotypes between healthy human individuals. Sequenced by immunoSEQ multiplex PCR; TCRdb stores in-frame clones only, minus some. The sample has approximately 2.5 million clones, roughly 92% seen once. Sequences were obtained from naive CD4+ T cells sorted from blood. Receptor source: a man aged 18 to 29 in good health. Each CDR3 is given with its conserved first and last residue. A D gene is named only where the DNA matches it firmly. A row's size may be missing; if present it is once, few, many or a size class.

clone_size: .; d_call: TRBD2; cdr3_length: 14; j_call: TRBJ2-6; v_call: TRBV2; cdr3_nt: TGTGCCAGCGGGGAGGGCGGTGGGGCCAACGTCCTGACTTTC; cdr3_aa: CASGEGGGANVLTF
clone_size: .; d_call: .; cdr3_length: 13; j_call: TRBJ2-7; v_call: TRBV5-5; cdr3_nt: TGTGCCAGCAGCCAGGCGTCGGGGATCGAGCAGTACTTC; cdr3_aa: CASSQASGIEQYF
clone_size: few; d_call: .; cdr3_length: 13; j_call: TRBJ1-1; v_call: TRBV14; cdr3_nt: TGTGCCAGCAGCCAAGGGACAACGGGGACGGCTTTCTTT; cdr3_aa: CASSQGTTGTAFF
clone_size: .; d_call: .; cdr3_length: 16; j_call: TRBJ2-1; v_call: TRBV5-1; cdr3_nt: TGCGCCAGCAGCTTCCCAGGGCCTCAGGGTCGCCATGAGCAGTTCTTC; cdr3_aa: CASSFPGPQGRHEQFF
clone_size: .; d_call: .; cdr3_length: 14; j_call: TRBJ1-1; v_call: TRBV5-6; cdr3_nt: TGTGCCAGCAGCCGATTAGCAGGGAACACTGAAGCTTTCTTT; cdr3_aa: CASSRLAGNTEAFF
clone_size: .; d_call: .; cdr3_length: 14; j_call: TRBJ2-7; v_call: TRBV7-9; cdr3_nt: TGTGCCAGCAGCTTAGGTTACAGTATCTACGAGCAGTACTTC; cdr3_aa: CASSLGYSIYEQYF
clone_size: .; d_call: .; cdr3_length: 13; j_call: TRBJ1-2; v_call: TRBV10-3; cdr3_nt: TGTGCCATCAACGCAGTCGGGAATTATGGCTACACCTTC; cdr3_aa: CAINAVGNYGYTF
clone_size: .; d_call: TRBD1; cdr3_length: 12; j_call: TRBJ2-7; v_call: TRBV30; cdr3_nt: TGTGCCTGGAGTCTGACAGGGACCGAGCAGTACTTC; cdr3_aa: CAWSLTGTEQYF
clone_size: .; d_call: .; cdr3_length: 15; j_call: TRBJ2-2; v_call: TRBV5-4; cdr3_nt: TGTGCCAGCAGCCTCTCAGACCTCGAAGCCGGGGAGCTGTTTTTT; cdr3_aa: CASSLSDLEAGELFF
clone_size: .; d_call: TRBD1; cdr3_length: 15; j_call: TRBJ1-4; v_call: TRBV5-1; cdr3_nt: TGCGCCAGCAGCTTGGAGACAGGGCTCAATGAAAAACTGTTTTTT; cdr3_aa: CASSLETGLNEKLFF
clone_size: .; d_call: TRBD2; cdr3_length: 14; j_call: TRBJ2-5; v_call: TRBV4-1; cdr3_nt: TGCGCCAGCAGCCAGGGCGGGGGAGAAGAGACCCAGTACTTC; cdr3_aa: CASSQGGGEETQYF
clone_size: .; d_call: .; cdr3_length: 14; j_call: TRBJ2-3; v_call: TRBV6-6; cdr3_nt: TGTGCCAGCAGTTACGGGCTGGGGGCAGATACGCAGTATTTT; cdr3_aa: CASSYGLGADTQYF
clone_size: .; d_call: TRBD1; cdr3_length: 13; j_call: TRBJ1-6; v_call: TRBV28; cdr3_nt: TGTGCCAGCAGAAGGGGGCCCAATTCACCCCTCCACTTT; cdr3_aa: CASRRGPNSPLHF
clone_size: .; d_call: .; cdr3_length: 14; j_call: TRBJ2-1; v_call: TRBV7-2; cdr3_nt: TGTGCCAGCAGCTTAACGTCTCTCGACAATGAGCAGTTCTTC; cdr3_aa: CASSLTSLDNEQFF
clone_size: .; d_call: .; cdr3_length: 13; j_call: TRBJ1-1; v_call: TRBV5-4; cdr3_nt: TGTGCCAGCAGTAGACAGTTGAACACTGAAGCTTTCTTT; cdr3_aa: CASSRQLNTEAFF
clone_size: .; d_call: .; cdr3_length: 15; j_call: TRBJ1-6; v_call: TRBV7-2; cdr3_nt: TGTGCCAGCAGCATAGCATCCTCCCCGTTAGCACCCCTCCACTTT; cdr3_aa: CASSIASSPLAPLHF
clone_size: .; d_call: TRBD1; cdr3_length: 17; j_call: TRBJ1-4; v_call: TRBV28; cdr3_nt: TGTGCCAGCAGGCCGGACAGGGCCCTTGCAACTAATGAAAAACTGTTTTTT; cdr3_aa: CASRPDRALATNEKLFF
clone_size: .; d_call: TRBD1; cdr3_length: 16; j_call: TRBJ1-4; v_call: TRBV7-3; cdr3_nt: TGTGCCAGCAGTTCTACAGGGGCTGCAACTAATGAAAAACTGTTTTTT; cdr3_aa: CASSSTGAATNEKLFF
clone_size: few; d_call: .; cdr3_length: 13; j_call: TRBJ1-1; v_call: TRBV7-9; cdr3_nt: TGTGCCAGCAGCTTAGAGGAGAACACTGAAGCTTTCTTT; cdr3_aa: CASSLEENTEAFF
clone_size: .; d_call: .; cdr3_length: 13; j_call: TRBJ1-2; v_call: TRBV4-2; cdr3_nt: TGTGCCAGCATGCGTGGGGACACCTATGGCTACACCTTC; cdr3_aa: CASMRGDTYGYTF
clone_size: .; d_call: .; cdr3_length: 13; j_call: TRBJ2-2; v_call: TRBV19; cdr3_nt: TGTGCCAGTAGTAATCGGAACACCGGGGAGCTGTTTTTT; cdr3_aa: CASSNRNTGELFF
clone_size: .; d_call: .; cdr3_length: 15; j_call: TRBJ1-2; v_call: TRBV28; cdr3_nt: TGTGCCAGCAGTCCAAGACTCACGAGGTACTATGGCTACACCTTC; cdr3_aa: CASSPRLTRYYGYTF
clone_size: .; d_call: TRBD1; cdr3_length: 13; j_call: TRBJ1-2; v_call: TRBV7-2; cdr3_nt: TGTGCCAGCAGCTCGGACAGGGGCTATGGCTACACCTTC; cdr3_aa: CASSSDRGYGYTF
clone_size: .; d_call: .; cdr3_length: 14; j_call: TRBJ2-3; v_call: TRBV9; cdr3_nt: TGTGCCAGCAGCGTAGAAGGAGGGCCAGATACGCAGTATTTT; cdr3_aa: CASSVEGGPDTQYF